A single sample gave rise to the 30 T cell receptor beta chains below, sequenced in a study of monozygotic twins with inflammatory bowel disease. TCRdb reprocessed the 5' RACE reads, keeping one entry per CDR3 protein, no DNA. This listing includes tens of thousands of distinct CDR3 sequences. The sequenced sample was blood. These TCRs come from a human donor with ulcerative colitis or Crohn's disease, or a healthy co-twin of an affected twin (not recorded which).

V is TRBV18 and J is TRBJ2-1; TCRdb reports TRBD1, a call that lacks DNA to check it against. CDR1 KGHSH and CDR2 LQKENI come from the germline V gene. The CDR3 has 15 amino acids. The CDR3 here is CASSPAGTVYNEQFF.

The rearrangement joins TRBV27 to TRBJ2-7. The CDR3 totals 13 residues. Looked up from germline, CDR1 is MNHEY and CDR2 is SMNVEV (reference sequence). The CDR3 region is CTSTVGLGYEQYF.

This chain connects TRBV24-1 to TRBJ2-2; the D call of TRBD1 rests on TCRdb alone, since no DNA is present to check it. This CDR3 is 15 amino acids long. The germline gives CDR1 KGHDR, CDR2 SFDVKD. The CDR3: CATSEGRGNTGELFF.

The V gene is TRBV27, the J gene TRBJ1-4; the D gene TCRdb calls, TRBD1, cannot be checked with no DNA. The CDR3 is 15 amino acids. In germline, CDR1 is MNHEY, CDR2 SMNVEV (reference sequence). The CDR3 protein is CASSLRGQVNEKLFF. Using reference TRBV27 and TRBJ1-4 for the parts outside the CDR3, the full variable domain is EAQVTQNPRYLITVTGKKLTVTCSQNMNHEYMSWYRQDPGLGLRQIYYSMNVEVTDKGDVPEGYKVSRKEKRNFPLILESPSPNQTSLYFCASSLRGQVNEKLFFGSGTQLSVL.

This rearrangement joins TRBV12-3 or TRBV12-4 to TRBJ1-2. The CDR3 extends over 13 amino acids. The CDR3: CASSENLGKGYTF.

This rearrangement joins TRBV18 to TRBJ1-6; lacking DNA, the TRBD1 call made by TCRdb goes unchecked. From germline, CDR1 is KGHSH and CDR2 LQKENI. The CDR3 extends over 16 amino acids. This CDR3 reads CASSLSLDRGNSPLHF.

The chain has TRBV10-3 and TRBJ2-3; TCRdb designates TRBD1, a call that cannot be tested without DNA. The CDR3 has 14 amino acids. CDR1 is ENHRY and CDR2 is SYGVKD in the germline V gene. CDR3 protein: CAIGFEQGLFAQYF.

The V call is TRBV9, the J call TRBJ1-3; TCRdb lists TRBD1, though no DNA is available to test this call. There are 15 residues in the CDR3. Germline lookup yields CDR1 SGDLS and CDR2 YYNGEE. CDR3 residues: CASANRGSSGNTIYF.

The chain carries TRBV7-9 and TRBJ2-1; without DNA, the TCRdb call of TRBD1 cannot be checked. CDR3 length: 12 residues. The germline CDR1 and CDR2 sequences are SEHNR and FQNEAQ (reference sequence). Here the CDR3 reads CASTPLSNEQFF.

The genes are TRBV20-1 and TRBJ2-1. Germline CDR1 and CDR2: DFQATT and SNEGSKA (reference sequence). This CDR3 spans 14 amino acids. The CDR3 here is CSARIGGTYNEQFF.

The chain is built from TRBV5-4 and TRBJ1-2. The CDR3 covers 12 residues. Germline loops: CDR1 SGHNT, CDR2 YYREEE (reference sequence). The CDR3: CASSLEDYGYTF.

The rearrangement uses TRBV12-3 or TRBV12-4 and TRBJ2-2; with no DNA, the TCRdb D assignment of TRBD1 cannot be verified. The CDR3 extends over 15 amino acids. The CDR3 spells CASKPAQGAGGELFF.

The genes are TRBV6-1 and TRBJ1-4; TCRdb names TRBD1, which stays unverified in the absence of DNA. CDR3 length equals 16 residues. The germline V gene has CDR1 MNHNS and CDR2 SASEGT. CDR3 residues: CASKRDRAATNEKLFF.

J is TRBJ1-2 and V is TRBV18; TCRdb names TRBD1, which stays unverified in the absence of DNA. CDR1 KGHSH and CDR2 LQKENI come from the germline V gene. The CDR3 sequence is 14 residues long. The CDR3 protein is CASSPVGDGYGYTF.

The chain has TRBV6-1 and TRBJ2-7; the D gene TCRdb calls, TRBD2, cannot be checked with no DNA. This CDR3 has 14 residues. Germline V lookup: CDR1 MNHNS, CDR2 SASEGT. CDR3 amino acids: CASRLGLAGNEQYF.

The CDR3 sequence is CASRPGGVNTEAFF. This sequence joins TRBV10-3 and TRBJ1-1; TCRdb picks TRBD1, but there is no DNA to check that call. Germline assignment: CDR1 ENHRY and CDR2 SYGVKD. The CDR3 covers 14 residues.

This sequence joins TRBV10-3 and TRBJ2-7. CDR3 length equals 13 residues. CDR1 and CDR2 (germline): ENHRY, SYGVKD. The CDR3 is CAINRAISYEQYF.

This chain connects TRBV10-2 to TRBJ2-3; the TCRdb D gene call, TRBD2, has no DNA to confirm it. The CDR3 totals 14 residues. The V gene's germline CDR1 is WSHSY and CDR2 SAAADI. CDR3 region: CASSRDGPTDTQYF.

J is TRBJ2-1 and V is TRBV20-1. Germline V lookup: CDR1 DFQATT, CDR2 SNEGSKA (reference sequence). The CDR3 has 11 residues. The CDR3 protein is CSAEPMGEQFF.

The rearrangement uses TRBV5-6 and TRBJ2-4; TCRdb's D call, TRBD1, is unchecked because there is no DNA. The germline V gene has CDR1 SGHDT and CDR2 YYEEEE. The CDR3 length is 15 residues. The CDR3 protein is CASSNPTGGENIQYF.

The chain has TRBV7-9 and TRBJ1-2; TCRdb's D gene call, TRBD1, goes unchecked for lack of DNA. This CDR3 spans 14 amino acids. In germline, CDR1 is SEHNR, CDR2 FQNEAQ (reference sequence). The chain's CDR3 is CASSDTGVGYGYTF.

This sequence joins TRBV5-1 and TRBJ2-7; TCRdb picks TRBD1, but there is no DNA to check that call. The CDR3 is 14 residues long. Germline V lookup: CDR1 SGHRS, CDR2 YFSETQ. The CDR3 region is CASTEGAGTYEQYF.

This chain uses TRBV5-5 with TRBJ2-1; TCRdb's D call, TRBD2, is unchecked because there is no DNA. The CDR3 spans 17 residues. Germline CDR1 is SGHKS and CDR2 is YYEKEE (reference sequence). The CDR3 region is CASSRLAGGRSINEQFF.

V is TRBV5-1 and J is TRBJ2-5; checking the TCRdb D call of TRBD1 is not possible without DNA. CDR1 SGHRS and CDR2 YFSETQ come from the germline V gene. CDR3 length: 15 amino acids. The CDR3 sequence is CASSNRRTGQETQYF.

The V gene is TRBV5-1, the J gene TRBJ1-1. Germline lookup yields CDR1 SGHRS and CDR2 YFSETQ. This CDR3 comprises 14 residues. CDR3 region: CASSPRGGLPEAFF.

This chain links TRBV9 with TRBJ1-2; absent DNA, TCRdb's TRBD1 call cannot be checked. CDR1 SGDLS and CDR2 YYNGEE come from the germline V gene. The CDR3 spans 14 residues. CDR3 region: CASSVGAGNYGYIF.

V is TRBV7-3 and J is TRBJ1-2; absent DNA, TCRdb's TRBD1 call cannot be checked. The CDR3 runs to 15 residues. The germline V gene encodes CDR1 SGHTA and CDR2 FQGTGA. This chain's CDR3 is CASSSGTGDYYGYTF.

V usage is TRBV5-1 and J usage is TRBJ2-7; TCRdb proposes TRBD2, but this gene call is untestable without DNA. Germline V gives CDR1 SGHRS, CDR2 YFSETQ. The CDR3 length is 16 residues. CDR3 loop: CASSLGPSGGAYEQYF.

The J gene is TRBJ1-2, the V gene TRBV4-2. Germline V gene data show CDR1 as LGHNA and CDR2 as YNFKEQ. There are 16 residues in the CDR3. This CDR3 is CASSQDPGFEPYGYTF.

The chain links TRBV2 to TRBJ1-6; TCRdb names TRBD1, which stays unverified in the absence of DNA. Germline assignment: CDR1 SNHLY and CDR2 FYNNEI. This CDR3 is 14 amino acids long. The chain's CDR3 is CASSDRGSGSPLHF.